The rows below give T cell receptor beta chains drawn from one sample of a study of blood T cell repertoires in COVID-19. Data came from immunoSEQ multiplex PCR; TCRdb stores just in-frame clones and leaves some out. Here the sample spans about 150,000 clones, 70% to 90% being singletons. The sequenced material came from peripheral blood. These receptors all stem from a woman aged 40 to 50 with active or convalescent COVID-19. Each CDR3 is given with its conserved first and last residue. Fields, in order: clone size, J gene, D gene, V gene, CDR3 DNA, CDR3 protein. D genes are given only for firm matches. Clone size is stated in some rows and not others, as once, few, many or a class when expanded.

>.|TRBJ1-1|.|TRBV28
TGTGCCAGCAGCTCCGCGGCGGGAGGGGGCACTGAAGCTTTCTTT
CASSSAAGGGTEAFF
>.|TRBJ2-5|.|TRBV6-5
TGTGCCAGCAGTTCCCAGACTGGGAGCCAAGAGACCCAGTACTTC
CASSSQTGSQETQYF
>.|TRBJ1-2|TRBD1|TRBV3-1/TRBV3-2
TGTGCCAGCAGCCAAGAAGGTGGGGGACAGATTAACTATGGCTACACCTTC
CASSQEGGGQINYGYTF
>.|TRBJ1-3|.|TRBV18
TGTGCCAGCTCACCAAGTACAGCCGCCTCTGGAAACACCATATATTTT
CASSPSTAASGNTIYF
>.|TRBJ2-1|.|TRBV6-1
TGTGCCAGCAGTGAAAGGCTACGGAGGGATGAGCAGTTCTTC
CASSERLRRDEQFF
>.|TRBJ1-1|.|TRBV28
TGTGCCAGCAGTTTAAGGGTAGCGATCCTAGACCCTGAAGCTTTCTTT
CASSLRVAILDPEAFF
>.|TRBJ1-2|.|TRBV19
TGTGCCAGTAGGGATGCAGGGGCGAACACTTTGGGCTACACCTTC
CASRDAGANTLGYTF
>.|TRBJ1-2|TRBD1|TRBV28
TGTGCCAGCAGAATAACAGGGGGCGAGGGCTACACCTTC
CASRITGGEGYTF
>.|TRBJ2-7|TRBD1|TRBV28
TGTGCCAGCAGTTATGGGACAGGCGGCGGCGAGCAGTACTTC
CASSYGTGGGEQYF
>.|TRBJ2-7|.|TRBV10-3
TGTGCCATGGGGCCGGCCTCCTACGAGCAGTACTTC
CAMGPASYEQYF
>once|TRBJ2-7|TRBD2|TRBV30
TGTGCCTGGAACGCGGGAGGGGGGTACGAGCAGTACTTC
CAWNAGGGYEQYF
>.|TRBJ2-3|.|TRBV5-1
TGCGCCAGCAGCTTGGGGACAGAAGGAGATACGCAGTATTTT
CASSLGTEGDTQYF
>.|TRBJ1-6|.|TRBV6-5
TGTGCCAGCAGTTACAGGGCGGGCGATTCACCCCTCCACTTT
CASSYRAGDSPLHF
>.|TRBJ1-6|.|TRBV19
TGTGCCAGTAGGAGAGGACAGCCCTATAATTCACCCCTCCACTTT
CASRRGQPYNSPLHF
>.|TRBJ1-1|.|TRBV27
TGTGCCAGCAGTCCCGAGAGGCGGTTGAACACTGAAGCTTTCTTT
CASSPERRLNTEAFF
>few|TRBJ1-2|.|TRBV5-1
TGCGCCAGCAGCTATCGATCGGGGGGCTACACCTTC
CASSYRSGGYTF
>once|TRBJ2-5|.|TRBV27
TGTGCCAGCAGGCCCAACAGAAAAATACAAGAGACCCAGTACTTC
CASRPNRKIQETQYF
>.|TRBJ2-7|.|TRBV7-2
TGTGCCAGCAGCTTAGGTCTAGCTACCCTCGGGGAGCAGTACTTC
CASSLGLATLGEQYF
>.|TRBJ1-1|.|TRBV27
TGTGCCAGCAGTATCCTCGGGACTGAGAACACTGAAGCTTTCTTT
CASSILGTENTEAFF
>.|TRBJ1-6|.|TRBV9
TGTGCCAGCAGCGAGCGGGGGAGGGCCCTCCACTTT
CASSERGRALHF
>once|TRBJ1-4|.|TRBV5-1
TGCGCCAGCAACAGAGGGAAATCAACTAATGAAAAACTGTTTTTT
CASNRGKSTNEKLFF
>.|TRBJ2-6|.|TRBV7-6
TGTGCCAGCAGCTTCAGCTCTGGGGCCAACGTCCTGACTTTC
CASSFSSGANVLTF
>once|TRBJ2-2|TRBD2|TRBV5-1
TGCGCCAGCAGCTTGGGGGGACTAGCGGGAGTCGGGGAGCTGTTTTTT
CASSLGGLAGVGELFF
>.|TRBJ2-5|TRBD1|TRBV4-1
TGCGCCAGCAGCCATCAGGGCGCTTTTCTAGGAGACAGGGCAAAAGAGACCCAGTACTTC
CASSHQGAFLGDRAKETQYF
>.|TRBJ2-7|TRBD1|TRBV28
TGTGCCAGCAGTCCCATTTACGGGACAGGGGGCCCACGCGCCTACGAGCAGTACTTC
CASSPIYGTGGPRAYEQYF
>.|TRBJ1-2|.|TRBV24-1
TGTGCCACCAGTGATTCTCAGGGGTCCTACACCTTC
CATSDSQGSYTF
>.|TRBJ1-1|.|TRBV19
TGTGCCAGTAGTATGACTTACATGAACACTGAAGCTTTCTTT
CASSMTYMNTEAFF
>few|TRBJ2-7|.|TRBV10-1
TGCGCCAGCAGCCCGGGAGGGGGGACAGGGACCTACGAGCAGTACTTC
CASSPGGGTGTYEQYF
>.|TRBJ1-3|.|TRBV9
TGTGCCAGCAGCGTAGAAACTGTTCGCTCAGGAAACACCATATATTTT
CASSVETVRSGNTIYF
>.|TRBJ1-2|.|TRBV29-1
TGCAGCGTTGAAGTCTCCCCACTTAGCGCCTATGGCTACACCTTC
CSVEVSPLSAYGYTF
>.|TRBJ1-1|TRBD1|TRBV7-9
TGTGCCAGCAGCCGGGACAGGGATAGGAACACTGAAGCTTTCTTT
CASSRDRDRNTEAFF
>few|TRBJ2-2|TRBD1|TRBV6-2/TRBV6-3
TGTGCCAGCAGTTACTTTCGGGACAGGGGCCTCGCGAACACCGGGGAGCTGTTTTTT
CASSYFRDRGLANTGELFF
>.|TRBJ1-2|TRBD1|TRBV4-2
TGTGCCAGCAGGGCACCGACAGGGGACGGCTACACCTTC
CASRAPTGDGYTF
>once|TRBJ2-7|.|TRBV6-5
TGTGCCAGCAGCTCTCGGACAGTTAGGGGCTACGAGCAGTACTTC
CASSSRTVRGYEQYF
>.|TRBJ1-1|.|TRBV5-6
TGTGCCAGCAGCTTGGTCCGTCTCAGTATTAACACTGAAGCTTTCTTT
CASSLVRLSINTEAFF